Sequencing of this T cell receptor (beta chain) was carried out in a study of response to subunit inactivated influenza vaccine. MiXCR, run by TCRdb on the RT-PCR reads, gives a single entry per CDR3 protein. The sample lists about 800,000 distinct CDR3 sequences, roughly 20% occurring once. General study findings and limits: Authors suggested few new T cells are recruited by each seasonal influenza vaccination.

This clonotype was recorded only once. Its antigen is currently unknown. V was shortened by 2 bases and J by 5 bases, with 12 bases between the two germline ends. Germline V gene data show CDR1 as GTSNPN and CDR2 as SVGIG (reference sequence). CDR3 length: 13 amino acids. The receptor's source is a man aged 45-65 years who received an inactivated influenza vaccine. This specimen was PBMCs from blood, taken more than 4 days after vaccination. V is TRBV30 and J is TRBJ1-1; D gene uncertain. The chain's CDR3 is CAWSKGSGTEAFF. In DNA, the CDR3 is TGTGCCTGGAGTAAAGGGAGCGGGACTGAAGCTTTCTTT.